This TCR beta chain was captured in a study of T cells in Graves' hyperthyroidism and ophthalmopathy. The study's findings and limits: The majority of expanded thyroid clonotypes above 0.001 also appeared in blood.

Researchers barred patients who had uncontrolled infection, other autoimmune disease, pregnancy or lactation. The PBMCs had their origin in 10 ml of fresh peripheral blood. J gave up 6 bases and V 6 bases, and 18 bases lay outside the gene matches. This CDR3 spans 17 amino acids. Germline V lookup: CDR1 MNHEY, CDR2 SVGAGI. TCR beta CDR3 region amplification was performed from RNA transcripts. Researchers ran a first-round RT-PCR on the TCR CDR3 using the HTBI primer set. Using its own MiXCR run on the multiplex PCR reads, TCRdb lists one record per CDR3 protein. This table has nearly 750,000 distinct CDR3 sequences, about 35% appearing once. This clonotype was found a few times. Its specificity is unknown.

The chain has TRBV6-5 and TRBJ2-7, with 9 bases lining up with TRBD1. Sequenced material: blood. The sequence was obtained from a woman in her thirties or forties with Graves' hyperthyroidism. This CDR3 is CASSRLESSSTGGEQYF. The DNA for the CDR3 is TGTGCCAGCAGCCGACTCGAGAGCTCTTCGACAGGGGGCGAGCAGTACTTC.